This TCR beta chain was captured by sequencing in a study of neoadjuvant nivolumab and ipilimumab in lung cancer. Study context: Nivolumab 3 mg/kg was given days 1, 15 and 29, plus ipilimumab 1 mg/kg day 1 in combination. Findings of the study overall: From pretherapy to surgery, tumor richness and clonality rose with dual therapy. TCR sequencing covered a small number of samples. Resected tumors had greater TCR richness and clonality than uninvolved lung.

Points on this clone: Its matching antigen is unknown.

Germline CDR1 reads SNHLY; CDR2 reads FYNNEI. This CDR3 region has 13 residues. Losses at the gene ends were 8 bases for V and 6 bases for J; bases not matched to a gene: 4. Produced via immunoSEQ multiplex PCR; TCRdb's table is partial and in-frame only. The data hold 6,400 or so clones, with around three fifths observed a single time. The receptor comes from an adult with non-small cell lung cancer. The V call is TRBV2, the J call TRBJ2-2, with 9 nucleotides matching TRBD2. Sequenced here: tumor tissue, sampled after neoadjuvant nivolumab, alone or with ipilimumab, at or shortly before surgery. The CDR3 loop reads CASGQREAGELFF. For the CDR3, the DNA is TGTGCCAGCGGCCAGCGGGAGGCCGGGGAGCTGTTTTTT.